The clone carrying this T cell receptor (beta chain) was counted only a few times. Its antigen is undetermined. The assay was immunoSEQ multiplex PCR, and TCRdb's table has in-frame clones only and misses some. The sample lists 30,000 to 45,000 clones, roughly nine tenths occurring once. The data were taken from a study of T cells in localized non-small cell lung cancer. Study observations and caveats: Paired adjacent lung recovered a median around 59 of the top 100 tumor clones. Clonality peaked in uninvolved adjacent lung rather than tumor.

The material was peripheral blood, obtained before any cancer treatment. The sequence derives from a woman between 35 and 70 years old with stage I lung adenocarcinoma.

CDR3 sequence: CASSWRTEQETQYF. The CDR3 bases are TGCGCCAGCAGCTGGAGGACAGAGCAAGAGACCCAGTACTTC. V and J are TRBV5-1 and TRBJ2-5; D might be TRBD1 (6 bases). The CDR3 spans 14 residues. Germline CDR1 is SGHRS and CDR2 is YFSETQ. V was cut by 3 bases and J by 2 bases, with 11 bases left in between.